This is a list of T cell receptor beta chains from one sample in a study of CD8+CD57+ T cells in acquired aplastic anemia. TCRdb re-called the reads with MiXCR, one entry per CDR3 protein. Altogether approximately 80,000 distinct CDR3 sequences are present, roughly 72% being singletons, with the ten largest covering 80% to 90%. Sequenced: sorted CD4+, CD8+, or CD8+CD57+ T cells (not recorded which) from PBMCs. The origin of the receptors is a human donor with aplastic anemia. Both conserved end residues are part of each CDR3. A D gene is named only where the DNA matches it firmly. Size values are once, few and many counts, or a class for expanded clones, and some rows have none.

- | 12 | TRBJ2-3 | once | TRBV20-1 | CSARDRVGTQYF | TGCAGTGCTAGAGATCGGGTTGGTACGCAGTATTTT
TRBD1 | 16 | TRBJ2-7 | - | TRBV10-3 | CAISESKGQGSYEQYF | TGTGCCATCAGTGAGTCGAAGGGACAGGGATCCTACGAGCAGTACTTC
- | 16 | TRBJ2-6 | once | TRBV7-3 | CASSLWRGSGANVLTF | TGTGCCAGCAGCCTGTGGAGGGGGTCTGGGGCCAACGTCCTGACTTTC
- | 16 | TRBJ2-7 | - | TRBV9 | CASSLYLGGAAYEQYF | TGTGCCAGCAGCCTCTACCTGGGTGGCGCGGCCTACGAGCAGTACTTC
- | 14 | TRBJ2-3 | - | TRBV20-1 | CSARDPDSTDTQYF | TGCAGTGCTAGAGATCCCGATAGCACAGATACGCAGTATTTT
- | 15 | TRBJ2-6 | - | TRBV15 | CATSRDASGANVLTF | TGTGCCACCAGCAGAGATGCCTCTGGGGCCAACGTCCTGACTTTC
- | 15 | TRBJ1-1 | many | TRBV7-2 | CASSFGQGPNTEAFF | TGTGCCAGCAGCTTTGGTCAGGGCCCGAACACTGAAGCTTTCTTT
- | 13 | TRBJ1-3 | many | TRBV12-3/TRBV12-4 | CASSRGTGNTIYF | TGTGCCAGCAGCCGCGGGACTGGAAACACCATATATTTT
TRBD2 | 16 | TRBJ2-2 | once | TRBV7-8 | CASSPSGGRNTGELFF | TGTGCCAGCAGTCCAAGCGGGGGCCGGAACACCGGGGAGCTGTTTTTT
- | 12 | TRBJ1-2 | - | TRBV7-9 | CASLGSGVGYTF | TGTGCCAGCCTAGGGAGCGGGGTCGGCTACACCTTC
- | 14 | TRBJ1-1 | once | TRBV2 | CASSYRAGNTEAFF | TGTGCCAGCAGTTACAGGGCAGGGAACACTGAAGCTTTCTTT
- | 12 | TRBJ1-1 | few | TRBV10-3 | CAISDGYTEAFF | TGTGCCATCAGTGACGGGTACACTGAAGCTTTCTTT
- | 11 | TRBJ2-1 | - | TRBV7-3 | CASSQGDEQFF | TGTGCCAGCAGCCAAGGGGACGAGCAGTTCTTC
- | 15 | TRBJ1-2 | - | TRBV5-1 | CASSLAIGREYGYTF | TGCGCCAGCAGCTTGGCAATTGGCAGGGAATATGGCTACACCTTC
- | 14 | TRBJ2-7 | few | TRBV15 | CATSRATGGYEQYF | TGTGCCACCAGCAGAGCCACGGGCGGCTACGAGCAGTACTTC
TRBD2 | 16 | TRBJ2-1 | - | TRBV24-1 | CATTGRTSESLHEQFF | TGTGCCACCACCGGGAGGACTAGCGAGTCCCTCCATGAGCAGTTCTTC
- | 14 | TRBJ1-1 | - | TRBV5-4 | CASSMWDGDTEAFF | TGTGCCAGCAGCATGTGGGACGGTGACACTGAAGCTTTCTTT
- | 12 | TRBJ1-5 | - | TRBV12-3/TRBV12-4 | CASRRGSQPQHF | TGTGCCAGCAGGCGAGGGAGTCAGCCCCAGCATTTT
- | 13 | TRBJ2-3 | few | TRBV7-9 | CASTTLATDTQYF | TGTGCCAGCACCACTCTGGCGACAGATACGCAGTATTTT
- | 11 | TRBJ2-7 | - | TRBV9 | CANKQGTEQYF | TGTGCCAATAAACAGGGAACCGAGCAGTACTTC
- | 10 | TRBJ2-7 | - | TRBV28 | CATSYYEQYF | TGTGCCACCTCCTACTACGAGCAGTACTTC
- | 15 | TRBJ1-3 | once | TRBV19 | CASNGQGTFGNTIYF | TGTGCCAGTAACGGGCAGGGCACTTTTGGAAACACCATATATTTT
- | 13 | TRBJ1-1 | - | TRBV5-4 | CASSLVSNTGAFF | TGTGCCAGCAGCTTGGTTTCGAACACTGGAGCTTTCTTT
- | 14 | TRBJ2-7 | - | TRBV7-9 | CASSLGGQWNEQYF | TGTGCCAGCAGCTTGGGTGGACAGTGGAACGAGCAGTACTTC
TRBD1 | 16 | TRBJ1-2 | - | TRBV25-1 | CASSTWTGGTNNGYTF | TGTGCCAGCAGTACCTGGACAGGAGGAACTAACAATGGCTACACCTTC
TRBD1 | 15 | TRBJ2-2 | few | TRBV5-4 | CASSFADRGTGELFF | TGTGCCAGCAGCTTTGCGGACAGGGGGACCGGGGAGCTGTTTTTT
- | 16 | TRBJ2-7 | - | TRBV7-3 | CASSVTAGIVPYEQYF | TGTGCCAGCAGCGTAACTGCCGGGATAGTACCCTACGAGCAGTACTTC
- | 14 | TRBJ2-1 | few | TRBV24-1 | CATWAGAERNEQFF | TGTGCCACCTGGGCTGGCGCCGAGAGGAATGAGCAGTTCTTC
- | 13 | TRBJ2-1 | few | TRBV29-1 | CSVGKRQDSEQFF | TGCAGCGTTGGTAAGCGGCAGGACTCTGAGCAGTTCTTC
- | 13 | TRBJ1-1 | many | TRBV19 | CASSDSLNTEAFF | TGTGCCAGTAGTGACAGCCTGAACACTGAAGCTTTCTTT
TRBD1 | 13 | TRBJ2-7 | - | TRBV28 | CASSGTGGYEQYF | TGTGCCAGCAGTGGGACAGGGGGCTACGAGCAGTACTTC
TRBD1 | 13 | TRBJ2-7 | - | TRBV29-1 | CSVERGQPYEQYF | TGCAGCGTTGAAAGGGGACAGCCCTACGAGCAGTACTTC
- | 17 | TRBJ2-7 | - | TRBV15 | CATSRDSARTATYEQYF | TGTGCCACCAGCAGAGATTCGGCCCGGACAGCAACCTACGAGCAGTACTTC
- | 17 | TRBJ1-5 | many | TRBV4-2 | CASSPTLSARDNQPQHF | TGTGCCAGCAGCCCCACCCTCTCCGCTAGGGACAATCAGCCCCAGCATTTT
TRBD2 | 14 | TRBJ2-1 | - | TRBV15 | CATSRSGSTDEQFF | TGTGCCACCAGCCGGAGCGGGAGTACCGATGAGCAGTTCTTC
- | 15 | TRBJ2-3 | - | TRBV5-1 | CASSLGQEGTDTQYF | TGCGCCAGCAGCTTGGGGCAAGAAGGCACAGATACGCAGTATTTT
- | 13 | TRBJ2-7 | - | TRBV19 | CASSIRGFYEQYF | TGTGCCAGTAGTATTAGGGGGTTCTACGAGCAGTACTTC
TRBD1 | 14 | TRBJ1-2 | - | TRBV15 | CATSIGQGNYGYTF | TGTGCCACCAGCATAGGACAGGGGAACTATGGCTACACCTTC
- | 10 | TRBJ2-3 | - | TRBV29-1 | CSVDRDTQYF | TGCAGCGTTGATCGGGATACGCAGTATTTT
TRBD1 | 15 | TRBJ1-1 | once | TRBV15 | CATSSDRAPNTEAFF | TGTGCCACCAGCAGCGACAGGGCACCGAACACTGAAGCTTTCTTT
- | 14 | TRBJ1-2 | - | TRBV24-1 | CASSLRGPPDGYTF | TGTGCCAGCAGTTTACGGGGGCCCCCAGATGGCTACACCTTC
- | 14 | TRBJ1-1 | few | TRBV24-1 | CATSDLSMNTEAFF | TGTGCCACCAGTGATTTGTCCATGAACACTGAAGCTTTCTTT
- | 14 | TRBJ1-1 | - | TRBV7-9 | CASRADSESPEAFF | TGTGCCAGCAGAGCGGACAGCGAGAGTCCTGAAGCTTTCTTT
TRBD1 | 13 | TRBJ2-7 | - | TRBV19 | CASSMVDRDEQYF | TGTGCCAGTAGTATGGTCGACAGGGACGAGCAGTACTTC
- | 14 | TRBJ2-2 | - | TRBV5-1 | CASSLTRNTGELFF | TGCGCCAGCAGCTTGACAAGGAACACCGGGGAGCTGTTTTTT
- | 13 | TRBJ2-6 | - | TRBV19 | CASTISGANVLTF | TGTGCCAGTACCATCTCTGGGGCCAACGTCCTGACTTTC
TRBD1 | 14 | TRBJ2-7 | - | TRBV7-9 | CASSSFGTEYGQYF | TGTGCCAGCAGCTCCTTCGGGACAGAGTACGGGCAGTACTTC
- | 14 | TRBJ1-3 | - | TRBV6-1 | CASARTFSGNTIYF | TGTGCCAGCGCTAGGACATTCTCTGGAAACACCATATATTTT
- | 14 | TRBJ1-5 | - | TRBV10-2 | CASSETQGFQPQHF | TGCGCCAGCAGTGAGACTCAAGGGTTCCAGCCCCAGCATTTT
TRBD2 | 12 | TRBJ2-7 | - | TRBV2 | CASTGLAYEQYF | TGTGCCAGCACAGGACTAGCCTACGAGCAGTACTTC
TRBD2 | 17 | TRBJ2-1 | - | TRBV5-1 | CASSLDGTSGLQNEQFF | TGCGCCAGCAGCTTGGATGGGACTAGCGGCCTACAGAATGAGCAGTTCTTC
TRBD2 | 14 | TRBJ2-5 | - | TRBV20-1 | CSAWPSGRGETQYF | TGCAGTGCTTGGCCGAGCGGGAGGGGAGAGACCCAGTACTTC
- | 13 | TRBJ1-5 | - | TRBV2 | CASNRVNSQPQHF | TGTGCCAGCAACAGGGTGAATAGCCAGCCCCAGCATTTT
TRBD2 | 13 | TRBJ2-1 | - | TRBV25-1 | CASRTSGRNEQFF | TGTGCCAGCAGAACTAGCGGGAGGAATGAGCAGTTCTTC
- | 12 | TRBJ2-5 | - | TRBV20-1 | CSAKSGQETQYF | TGCAGTGCTAAAAGCGGTCAAGAGACCCAGTACTTC
TRBD1 | 15 | TRBJ1-1 | once | TRBV27 | CASSLSLTGATEAFF | TGTGCCAGCAGTTTATCCCTAACAGGGGCCACTGAAGCTTTCTTT
- | 16 | TRBJ1-1 | - | TRBV5-6 | CASSSYRIQPGTEAFF | TGTGCCAGCAGCTCCTATCGTATACAGCCCGGGACTGAAGCTTTCTTT
- | 13 | TRBJ2-7 | - | TRBV2 | CASSDRGNGEQYF | TGTGCCAGCAGTGATAGGGGGAACGGGGAGCAGTACTTC
TRBD1 | 14 | TRBJ1-2 | - | TRBV19 | CASSYQGATYGYTF | TGTGCCAGTAGTTACCAGGGGGCTACCTATGGCTACACCTTC